This record covers a single T cell receptor beta chain. The data were obtained in a study of blood T cell repertoires in COVID-19. About the research overall: The United States, Italy and Spain supplied acute and convalescent COVID-19 samples. The cDNA or gDNA used as material had been derived from T cells, B-cell-depleted T cells, or PBMCs.

The V end lost 7 bases, the J end lost 4 bases, and 12 bases lay between the germline ends. Germline CDR1 is SNHLY and CDR2 is FYNNEI. This CDR3 spans 13 amino acids. Original handling: Using reference gene primer amplification, nucleated cell counts were estimated. The assay was immunoSEQ multiplex PCR, and TCRdb's table has in-frame clones only and misses some. The DNA was the basis for D and trimming; V, J and clone size are from that table. This sample has 95,000 to 150,000 clones, with approximately 85% found just once. V and J are TRBV2 and TRBJ2-3, with unresolved D. Input material: peripheral blood. The receptor was derived from a human donor in a cohort sampled during active COVID-19. The CDR3 DNA is TGTGCCAGCAAGCTCCTACCACCAGATACGCAGTATTTT. Its translation is CASKLLPPDTQYF.